This TCR beta chain was recovered during a study of beta chain features in type 1 diabetes. In the case of this clone: What it binds is unknown.

Regarding the study as a whole: Fewer insertions but more deletions were seen at VDJ junctions in type 1 diabetes patients. Equally in patients and controls, shorter templates might have been favored by PCR.

The CDR3 is made up of 16 amino acids. The V gene end was trimmed by 5 bases and the J gene end by 2 bases; junction bases not matched to a gene: 6. The germline V gene encodes CDR1 SGHAT and CDR2 FQNNGV. Expressed TCRB transcripts were sequenced, since all the RNA that had been isolated was reverse transcribed. Libraries were prepared by immunoSEQ multiplex PCR; TCRdb keeps only in-frame clonotypes and omits some of them. The sample has 60,000 or so clones, about 61% seen once. The receptor comes from a woman aged 18-29 years in good health. Sequenced material: Tregs from blood. The rearrangement joins TRBV11-2 to TRBJ2-3; TRBD2 matches 11 bases. The CDR3 is CASSVIAGGPTDTQYF. The CDR3 DNA reads as TGTGCCAGCAGCGTCATAGCGGGGGGGCCCACAGATACGCAGTATTTT.